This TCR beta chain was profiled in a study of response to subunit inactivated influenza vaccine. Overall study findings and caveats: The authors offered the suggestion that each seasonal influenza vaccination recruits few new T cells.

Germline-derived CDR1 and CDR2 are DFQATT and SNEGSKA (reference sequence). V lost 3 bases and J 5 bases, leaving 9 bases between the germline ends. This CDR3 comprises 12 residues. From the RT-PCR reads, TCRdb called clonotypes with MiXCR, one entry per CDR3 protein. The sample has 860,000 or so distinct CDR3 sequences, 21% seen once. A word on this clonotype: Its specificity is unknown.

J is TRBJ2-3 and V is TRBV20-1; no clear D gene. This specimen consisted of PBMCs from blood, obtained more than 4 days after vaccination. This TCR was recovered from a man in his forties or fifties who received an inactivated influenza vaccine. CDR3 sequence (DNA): TGCAGTGCTAGTACCGGGCAAGATACGCAGTATTTT. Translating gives CSASTGQDTQYF.